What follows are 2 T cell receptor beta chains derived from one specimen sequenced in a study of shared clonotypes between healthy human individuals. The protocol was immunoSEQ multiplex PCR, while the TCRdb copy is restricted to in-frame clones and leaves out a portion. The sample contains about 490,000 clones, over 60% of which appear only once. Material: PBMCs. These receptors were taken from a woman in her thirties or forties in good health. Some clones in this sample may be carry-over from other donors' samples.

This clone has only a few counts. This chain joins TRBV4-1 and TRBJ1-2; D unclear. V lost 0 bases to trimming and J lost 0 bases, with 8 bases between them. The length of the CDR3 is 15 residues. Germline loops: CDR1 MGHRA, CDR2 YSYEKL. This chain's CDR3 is CASSQDKGANYGYTF. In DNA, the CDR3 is TGCGCCAGCAGCCAAGATAAGGGAGCTAACTATGGCTACACCTTC.

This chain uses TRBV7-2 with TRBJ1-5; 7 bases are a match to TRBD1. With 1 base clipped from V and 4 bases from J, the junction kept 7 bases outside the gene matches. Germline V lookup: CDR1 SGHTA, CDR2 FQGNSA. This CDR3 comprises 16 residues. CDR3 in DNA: TGTGCCAGCAGCTTAGGTCCGGGACAGCCTAATCAGCCCCAGCATTTT. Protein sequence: CASSLGPGQPNQPQHF.